This TCR beta chain appears in the sequencing data of a study of radiotherapy plus CTLA-4 blockade in lung cancer. Background on the study: Patients showed objective responses in roughly 18% of cases and disease control in around 30%. Study-level findings and limits: Radiotherapy with ipilimumab was followed by blood expansion of tumor-derived clones.

The V end was cut by 5 bases, the J end by 2 bases, with 9 bases between. Per germline, CDR1 SQVTM and CDR2 ANQGSEA. This CDR3 region has 12 residues. Note on this clone: Its cognate antigen is unknown.

The table came from immunoSEQ multiplex PCR; TCRdb's copy has only in-frame clones and leaves some out. Seen here are 50,000 to 65,000 clones, roughly four fifths observed once, and the top ten hold under 7%. Patients with chemo-refractory metastatic non-small-cell lung cancer received focal radiation plus CTLA-4 blockade with ipilimumab. Source: peripheral blood, taken from a patient treated with radiotherapy plus ipilimumab. The clonotype comes from a human donor with non-small cell lung cancer whose response to radiotherapy plus ipilimumab could not be evaluated. The chain uses TRBV29-1 and TRBJ1-1; D ambiguous. The CDR3: CSVLRQNTEAFF. In DNA form, the CDR3 reads TGCAGCGTTCTGAGACAAAACACTGAAGCTTTCTTT.